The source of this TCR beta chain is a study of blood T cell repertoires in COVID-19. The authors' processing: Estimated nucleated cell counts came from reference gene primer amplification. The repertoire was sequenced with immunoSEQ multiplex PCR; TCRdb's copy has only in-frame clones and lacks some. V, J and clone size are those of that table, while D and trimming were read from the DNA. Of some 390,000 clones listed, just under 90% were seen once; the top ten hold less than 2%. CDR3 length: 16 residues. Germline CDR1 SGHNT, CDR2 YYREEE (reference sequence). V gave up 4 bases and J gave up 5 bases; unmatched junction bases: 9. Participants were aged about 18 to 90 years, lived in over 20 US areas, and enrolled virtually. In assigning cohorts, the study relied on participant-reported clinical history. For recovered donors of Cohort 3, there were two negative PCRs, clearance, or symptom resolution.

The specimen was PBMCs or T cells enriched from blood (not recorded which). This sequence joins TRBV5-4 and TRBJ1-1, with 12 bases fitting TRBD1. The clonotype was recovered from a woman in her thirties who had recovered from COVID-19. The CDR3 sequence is CASSGDRGRFGTEAFF. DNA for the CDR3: TGTGCCAGCAGCGGGGACAGGGGGCGATTTGGTACTGAAGCTTTCTTT.